Listed below are T cell receptor beta chains from one sample, sequenced in a study of cytomegalovirus exposure and HLA in healthy donors. TCRdb's copy holds only in-frame clones and misses some; the assay was immunoSEQ multiplex PCR. Of roughly 150,000 clones listed, just over 70% were seen once; the top ten hold 1.6%. The sample taken for sequencing was PBMCs. These receptors were taken from a woman aged 25-40 years in good health and CMV-seronegative. Both conserved end residues are part of each CDR3. The order of the fields is clone size, V gene, D gene, J gene, CDR3 DNA, CDR3 protein. The D gene is left open where the match is weak. Expanded clones get a size class; other rows say once, few or many, or leave the size out.

few	TRBV28	NA	TRBJ1-2	TGTGCCAGCAGTTCTCCAGGGAACTATGGCTACACCTTC	CASSSPGNYGYTF
NA	TRBV5-8	NA	TRBJ1-6	TGTGCCAGCAGCTTGGCCGGTGGGCTATCACCCCTCCACTTT	CASSLAGGLSPLHF
NA	TRBV2	NA	TRBJ1-1	TGTGCCAGCAAAGCGCAGGGAAAGAACACTGAAGCTTTCTTT	CASKAQGKNTEAFF
NA	TRBV4-2	TRBD2	TRBJ2-5	TGTGCCAGCAGCCAAGAGGGGAGTAGCGGGGGGGCCGGGGAGACCCAGTACTTC	CASSQEGSSGGAGETQYF
NA	TRBV11-2	TRBD1	TRBJ1-2	TGTGCCAGCAGCCCGATGGTGGGACAGTCAGACGGCTACACCTTC	CASSPMVGQSDGYTF
NA	TRBV27	TRBD2	TRBJ2-2	TGTGCCAGCAGTTTTAGCGGGAGGGTGGGCGGGGAGCTGTTTTTT	CASSFSGRVGGELFF
few	TRBV19	TRBD1	TRBJ2-7	TGTGCCAGTAGCCCAGGAACCGACAGGGGTAACGAGCAGTACTTC	CASSPGTDRGNEQYF
NA	TRBV7-8	NA	TRBJ2-2	TGTGCCAGCAGCAAGGGGGGGACAGGGAACACCGGGGAGCTGTTTTTT	CASSKGGTGNTGELFF
NA	TRBV10-3	NA	TRBJ1-5	TGTGCCATCAGTGCAGGATCTGGGAGCAATCAGCCCCAGCATTTT	CAISAGSGSNQPQHF
NA	TRBV2	TRBD2	TRBJ2-2	TGTGCCAGCAGAATACGGGGGGGATCCGGGGAGCTGTTTTTT	CASRIRGGSGELFF
NA	TRBV7-8	TRBD2	TRBJ2-7	TGTGCCAGCAGCTTAGCGGGGGACTACTACGAGCAGTACTTC	CASSLAGDYYEQYF
few	TRBV9	NA	TRBJ1-1	TGTGCCAGCAGCCCCCAGGGGCCCAACGCTTTCTTT	CASSPQGPNAFF
NA	TRBV7-2	NA	TRBJ2-7	TGTGCCAGCAGCTTAGGGGCAGGCGCTCGGTACGAGCAGTACTTC	CASSLGAGARYEQYF
NA	TRBV28	TRBD2	TRBJ2-5	TGTGCCAGCAGGAGGACTAGCGGGGTCACTCAAGAGACCCAGTACTTC	CASRRTSGVTQETQYF
NA	TRBV2	NA	TRBJ2-3	TGTGCCAGCAGTTCAGGGAGGAGCACAGATACGCAGTATTTT	CASSSGRSTDTQYF
NA	TRBV10-1	NA	TRBJ2-3	TGCGCCAGCAGTGAAGGGGGGGATCCAGATACGCAGTATTTT	CASSEGGDPDTQYF
NA	TRBV6-6	TRBD1	TRBJ2-1	TGTGCCAGCAGTCTGGACAGGGGGCATTACAATGAGCAGTTCTTC	CASSLDRGHYNEQFF
few	TRBV5-4	NA	TRBJ2-7	TGTGCCAGCAGCTTGGCTCGGCGGGACGAGAACGAGCAGTACTTC	CASSLARRDENEQYF
many	TRBV5-1	TRBD1	TRBJ1-3	TGCGCCAGCAGCTTGTGGACAGGGGGCGGAAACACCATATATTTT	CASSLWTGGGNTIYF
NA	TRBV27	TRBD1	TRBJ2-7	TGTGCCAGCAGTTTAAGCGGGCAGGGGGCGAACGAGCAGTACTTC	CASSLSGQGANEQYF
NA	TRBV25-1	NA	TRBJ2-2	TGTGCCAGCAGTGCATCCTCAGGGGGGACGGTGACGGGGGAGCTGTTTTTT	CASSASSGGTVTGELFF
NA	TRBV18	NA	TRBJ1-1	TGTGCCAGCTCAATGTCCCGGGGGAACACTGAAGCTTTCTTT	CASSMSRGNTEAFF
NA	TRBV28	NA	TRBJ2-5	TGTGCCAGCAGTTTATCTTCGTACCAAGAGACCCAGTACTTC	CASSLSSYQETQYF
NA	TRBV7-2	NA	TRBJ1-5	TGTGCCAGCAGCTTATGGAGTGCGGAGAATCAGCCCCAGCATTTT	CASSLWSAENQPQHF
NA	TRBV6-1	NA	TRBJ2-1	TGTGCCAGCAGTGACCCTACAGGGACCGGTGACAATGAGCAGTTCTTC	CASSDPTGTGDNEQFF
NA	TRBV20-1	NA	TRBJ2-3	TGCAGTGCGGGGAGGGATACGCAGTATTTT	CSAGRDTQYF
NA	TRBV7-8	TRBD1	TRBJ2-5	TGTGCCAGCGCCCAGGGGGCGGGGGAGACCCAGTACTTC	CASAQGAGETQYF
NA	TRBV7-8	TRBD2	TRBJ2-5	TGTGCCAGCAGCTCAATTGGTAGCGGGAGCGGAGAGACCCAGTACTTC	CASSSIGSGSGETQYF
NA	TRBV7-2	TRBD1	TRBJ2-2	TGTGCCAGCAGCCCCGGGGGGACAGGGAGTTTGGGGGAGCTGTTTTTT	CASSPGGTGSLGELFF
NA	TRBV28	TRBD1	TRBJ2-3	TGTGCCAACTCTCAGGGGGCAGATACGCAGTATTTT	CANSQGADTQYF
few	TRBV27	TRBD2	TRBJ2-3	TGTGCCAGCAGTTCCCCTAGCGGGGGGGCAGATACGCAGTATTTT	CASSSPSGGADTQYF
NA	TRBV5-4	NA	TRBJ2-7	TGTGCCAGCAGCGTCAGGTCGGCAGGGTCTGGGGAGCAGTACTTC	CASSVRSAGSGEQYF
NA	TRBV9	NA	TRBJ2-1	TGTGCCAGCAGCGTAGACACAATCTCCTACAATGAGCAGTTCTTC	CASSVDTISYNEQFF
NA	TRBV30	NA	TRBJ2-7	TGTGCCTGGAGCCCGGTGGGGACATCAAACTACGAGCAGTACTTC	CAWSPVGTSNYEQYF
NA	TRBV7-8	NA	TRBJ2-2	TGTGCCAGCAATAAACTAGCGAACACCGGGGAGCTGTTTTTT	CASNKLANTGELFF
few	TRBV5-5	TRBD1	TRBJ1-2	TGTGCCAGCAGAGGGGGACAGCCGTCGGGTGGCTACACCTTC	CASRGGQPSGGYTF
NA	TRBV5-4	TRBD1	TRBJ1-1	TGTGCCAGCAGTCTAACAGGGGGCGGGCACACTGAAGCTTTCTTT	CASSLTGGGHTEAFF
few	TRBV6-4	TRBD2	TRBJ2-1	TGTGCCAGCAGTGACTCAGCGGGGGGAACGGATGAGCAGTTCTTC	CASSDSAGGTDEQFF
NA	TRBV4-1	NA	TRBJ1-6	TGCGCCAGCAGCCACGCCGGAGGCCAGTGGACGTATTCACCCCTCCACTTT	CASSHAGGQWTYSPLHF
NA	TRBV28	TRBD2	TRBJ2-3	TGTGCCAGCAGCCGACTAGCGGGGGCAGATACGCAGTATTTT	CASSRLAGADTQYF